The clone carrying this TCR beta chain was recorded once. Its target is not known. The data are from a study of cytomegalovirus exposure and HLA in healthy donors. Study in general: The 95 to 150 validation repertoires were produced on the same platform as the 550 to 750 repertoires of the first cohort. This was reported in a later analysis. Study findings and constraints: Confirmation was obtained in vitro that a few CMV-associated chains are specific for CMV antigens.

This CDR3 has 15 residues. Per the germline V gene, CDR1 is SEHNR and CDR2 is FQNEAQ (reference sequence). Unmatched junction bases numbered 6, after V lost 5 bases and J lost 1 base. The repertoire was sequenced with immunoSEQ multiplex PCR; TCRdb's copy has only in-frame clones and lacks some. The table records about 250,000 clones, roughly 87% of them present only once. This chain links TRBV7-9 with TRBJ2-7, with 9 bases that match TRBD2. The origin of this receptor is a young man in good health and CMV-seropositive. The sample consisted of PBMCs. The CDR3 DNA is TGTGCCAGCAGCCGCGTGACTAGCGGATCCTACGAGCAGTACTTC. Protein product: CASSRVTSGSYEQYF.